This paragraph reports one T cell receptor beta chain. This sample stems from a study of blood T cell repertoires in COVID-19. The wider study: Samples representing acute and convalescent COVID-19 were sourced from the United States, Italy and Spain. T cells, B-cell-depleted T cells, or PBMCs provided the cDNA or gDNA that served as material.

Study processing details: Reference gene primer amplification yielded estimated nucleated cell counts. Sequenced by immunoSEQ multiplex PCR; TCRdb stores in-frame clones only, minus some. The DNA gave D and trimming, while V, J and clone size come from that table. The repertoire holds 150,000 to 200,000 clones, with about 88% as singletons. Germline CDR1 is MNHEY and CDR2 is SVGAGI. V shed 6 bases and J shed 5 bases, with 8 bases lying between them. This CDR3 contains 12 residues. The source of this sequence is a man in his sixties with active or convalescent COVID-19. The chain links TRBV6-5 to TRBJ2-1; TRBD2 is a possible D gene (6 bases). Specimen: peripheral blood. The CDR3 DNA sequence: TGTGCCAGCAGGACTAGTAACAATGAGCAGTTCTTC. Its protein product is CASRTSNNEQFF.